Each of the 14 T cell receptor beta chains below was sequenced from the same sample in a study of technical replicates of blood from several donors. Data came from immunoSEQ multiplex PCR; TCRdb stores just in-frame clones and leaves some out. The table lists tens of thousands of clones, approximately 90% of them singletons, with 4.5% to 5% in the top ten. Source material: PBMCs. All receptors come from a human donor in good health. Some clones in this sample may be carry-over from other donors' samples.

This sequence joins TRBV6-1 and TRBJ1-6; the match to TRBD1 covers 7 bases. This CDR3 region has 15 residues. V was pared by 5 bases and J by 5 bases, with 6 bases of the junction left unmatched. Germline CDR1 reads MNHNS; CDR2 reads SASEGT. The CDR3 loop reads CASSTGQRNNSPLHF. CDR3 nucleotides: TGTGCCAGCAGTACGGGACAGAGAAATAATTCACCCCTCCACTTT.

In this sample, this clone turned up a few times. This chain uses TRBV2 with TRBJ1-2; no firm D call. Trimming removed 3 bases at V and 4 bases at J, with 12 bases between. The CDR3 is made up of 14 amino acids. Germline assignment: CDR1 SNHLY and CDR2 FYNNEI. CDR3 sequence (DNA): TGTGCCAGCAGTGACGAGGGCTTCCCCTATGGCTACACCTTC. This gives the protein CASSDEGFPYGYTF.

J is TRBJ2-7 and V is TRBV5-4, with 10 bases matching TRBD2. The ends lost 0 bases at V and 4 bases at J; junction bases unmatched: 4. CDR3 length: 15 residues. Per germline, CDR1 SGHNT and CDR2 YYREEE (reference sequence). CDR3 nucleotide sequence: TGTGCCAGCAGCTTGGGAAGCGGGGGGGCATACGAGCAGTACTTC. Encoded protein: CASSLGSGGAYEQYF.

This chain connects TRBV30 to TRBJ1-2, with D hard to call. Germline assignment: CDR1 GTSNPN and CDR2 SVGIG (reference sequence). This CDR3 has 12 residues. V gave up 7 bases and J gave up 0 bases, with 9 bases separating them. The CDR3 loop is CAFVRANYGYTF. CDR3 nucleotide sequence: TGTGCCTTCGTCCGGGCTAACTATGGCTACACCTTC.

The rearrangement links TRBV7-2 to TRBJ2-5; D uncertain. Trimming cost V 1 base and J 3 bases, with 6 bases left between them. The CDR3 is 13 residues long. In germline, CDR1 is SGHTA, CDR2 FQGNSA. DNA for the CDR3: TGTGCCAGCAGCTTAGTCCGGGAAGAGACCCAGTACTTC. It is translated as CASSLVREETQYF.

The chain links TRBV5-1 to TRBJ2-1; 8 bases map to TRBD2. This CDR3 has 15 amino acids. Per the germline V gene, CDR1 is SGHRS and CDR2 is YFSETQ. J lost 5 bases, V lost 4 bases, and 8 bases had no gene match. CDR3 sequence reads: CASSGVGLGNNEQFF. CDR3 DNA sequence: TGCGCCAGCAGCGGTGTGGGACTAGGGAACAATGAGCAGTTCTTC.

V usage is TRBV7-9 and J usage is TRBJ1-1; 8 bases are a match to TRBD1. The V gene end was trimmed by 5 bases and the J gene end by 1 base; junction bases not matched to a gene: 3. The CDR3 loop spans 14 amino acids. CDR1 is SEHNR, CDR2 FQNEAQ, per germline (reference sequence). This chain's CDR3 is CASSRTGPNTEAFF. In DNA form, the CDR3 reads TGTGCCAGCAGCAGGACAGGGCCGAACACTGAAGCTTTCTTT.

The CDR3 loop reads CASSFSGGPEAFF. Here the CDR3 DNA reads TGTGCCAGCAGTTTTTCAGGGGGCCCTGAAGCTTTCTTT. The rearrangement links TRBV27 to TRBJ1-1; 8 bases align to TRBD1. V shed 3 bases, J shed 6 bases, and the junction held 3 bases outside the gene matches. Germline V gene lookup returns CDR1 MNHEY and CDR2 SMNVEV (reference sequence). The CDR3 loop spans 13 amino acids.

Note on this clone: Other DNA sequences from this sample encode an identical CDR3 as well. The rearrangement joins TRBV5-1 to TRBJ2-7, with D possibly TRBD2 on 6 matching bases. Germline lookup yields CDR1 SGHRS and CDR2 YFSETQ. The V gene lost 2 bases and the J gene lost 2 bases, with 11 bases spanning the gap. The CDR3 contains 14 residues. The CDR3 protein is CASSLIGGTYEQYF. CDR3 DNA: TGCGCCAGCAGCTTAATCGGGGGTACCTACGAGCAGTACTTC.

This clone appeared a single time. This chain connects TRBV7-8 to TRBJ2-7; the match to TRBD1 covers 9 bases. Germline V CDR1 and CDR2: SGHVS, FQNEAQ. With 5 bases clipped from V and 3 bases from J, the junction kept 8 bases outside the gene matches. This CDR3 region has 15 residues. CDR3 DNA: TGTGCCAGCAGCCTCGGACAGGGGAGTATCTACGAGCAGTACTTC. Translating gives CASSLGQGSIYEQYF.

This chain links TRBV29-1 with TRBJ2-7; 8 bases match TRBD1. Looked up from germline, CDR1 is SQVTM and CDR2 is ANQGSEA. The ends lost 4 bases at V and 6 bases at J; junction bases unmatched: 14. The CDR3 totals 15 residues. CDR3 region: CSVGGVGTGVIEQYF. DNA for the CDR3: TGCAGCGTTGGGGGGGTCGGGACAGGTGTGATCGAGCAGTACTTC.

Comments on this clone: The junction does not match germline at one end; this may be a read error. The V gene is TRBV6-1, the J gene TRBJ1-6; D is ambiguous. The CDR3 runs to 16 residues. Germline V lookup: CDR1 MNHNS, CDR2 SASEGT. The CDR3: CASREGLFSYNSPLHF. Written as DNA, the CDR3 is TGTGCCAGCAGGGAAGGGCTCTTCTCCTATAATTCACCCCTCCACTTT.

This clone is deemed medium-sized (0.01 to 0.1%). This chain uses TRBV5-1 with TRBJ2-1; TRBD1 matches 10 bases. The germline V gene encodes CDR1 SGHRS and CDR2 YFSETQ. The CDR3 has 17 residues. The junction had 6 bases not matched to a gene; V was cut back by 3 bases and J by 0 bases. Here the CDR3 DNA reads TGCGCCAGCAGCTCGCCTCGGACAGGGGGCTCCTACAATGAGCAGTTCTTC. Encoded protein: CASSSPRTGGSYNEQFF.

The rearrangement uses TRBV27 and TRBJ1-4; 7 nucleotides align to TRBD1. Per the germline V gene, CDR1 is MNHEY and CDR2 is SMNVEV (reference sequence). J was trimmed by 6 bases and V by 3 bases; bases with no gene match: 7. The CDR3 has 15 amino acids. The chain's CDR3 is CASSFTGAADEKLFF. The DNA of the CDR3 is TGTGCCAGCAGTTTCACAGGGGCTGCGGATGAAAAACTGTTTTTT. Looking up the rest from reference TRBV27 and TRBJ1-4 gives the full variable domain: EAQVTQNPRYLITVTGKKLTVTCSQNMNHEYMSWYRQDPGLGLRQIYYSMNVEVTDKGDVPEGYKVSRKEKRNFPLILESPSPNQTSLYFCASSFTGAADEKLFFGSGTQLSVL.